One and the same sample provided the 13 T cell receptor beta chains below, sequenced in a study of blood T cell repertoires in COVID-19. Profiling relied on immunoSEQ multiplex PCR, and the TCRdb table lists in-frame clones only, not all of them. The data contain roughly 250,000 clones, about 88% of them singletons. The sequencing sample was made of PBMCs or T cells enriched from blood (not recorded which). Every receptor here comes from a woman aged 45-59 years who had recovered from COVID-19.

This clone was counted a single time. The V call is TRBV5-8, the J call TRBJ1-5; D perhaps matches TRBD1 (5 bases). Deletions cut 0 bases from V and 0 bases from J, with 7 bases between. The germline gives CDR1 SGHTS, CDR2 YDEGEE. CDR3 length: 15 residues. CDR3 bases: TGTGCCAGCAGCTTGGGACAGTATAGCAATCAGCCCCAGCATTTT. Protein sequence: CASSLGQYSNQPQHF.

CDR3 nucleotide sequence: TGCGCCAGCAGCATAGGACTAGCGGGAGGGGATGAGCAGTTCTTC. Its translation is CASSIGLAGGDEQFF. The rearrangement links TRBV5-1 to TRBJ2-1; 15 bases are a match to TRBD2. CDR1 SGHRS and CDR2 YFSETQ come from the germline V gene. The CDR3 totals 15 residues. V dropped 4 bases and J dropped 8; count of bases not matched to a gene: 4.

The chain is built from TRBV3-1 (or the pseudogene TRBV3-2) and TRBJ1-2; TRBD1 matches at 8 bases. CDR1 is LGHDT and CDR2 is YNNKEL in the germline V gene (reference sequence). J lost 7 bases, V lost 4 bases, and 11 bases had no gene match. This CDR3 is built from 15 residues. The CDR3: CASSLGGQGVSGYTF. In DNA, the CDR3 is TGTGCCAGCAGCCTTGGTGGACAGGGAGTGAGTGGCTACACCTTC.

The V and J genes are TRBV7-2 and TRBJ2-1, with D possibly being TRBD2 (5 bases). This CDR3 is 14 amino acids long. Trimming stripped 0 bases from V and 9 bases from J, with 12 bases between. Looked up from germline, CDR1 is SGHTA and CDR2 is FQGNSA. CDR3 in DNA: TGTGCCAGCAGCTTAGCGCTTGCTAGCCTTGAGCAGTTCTTC. It codes for CASSLALASLEQFF.

The chain employs TRBV29-1 and TRBJ2-3; 13 nucleotides align to TRBD2. The V and J ends lost 0 bases and 4 bases, in that order; junction bases with no gene match: 13. The CDR3 is made up of 19 amino acids. CDR1 is SQVTM, CDR2 ANQGSEA, per germline. For the CDR3, the DNA is TGCAGCGTTGAAGATCTTGTAACTAGCGGGAGGGCCACATCAGATACGCAGTATTTT. It yields the protein CSVEDLVTSGRATSDTQYF.

The rearrangement uses TRBV24-1 and TRBJ1-5; 9 positions agree with TRBD1. Germline-derived CDR1 and CDR2 are KGHDR and SFDVKD. The CDR3 covers 17 residues. Unmatched junction bases numbered 12, after V lost 6 bases and J lost 4 bases. In nucleotides, the CDR3 is TGTGCCACCAGTCCGGGACAGGGTTTTAATCGGAATCAGCCCCAGCATTTT. Protein: CATSPGQGFNRNQPQHF.

This chain connects TRBV6-2 or TRBV6-3 to TRBJ2-1, with 14 positions matching TRBD2. CDR1 is MNHEY, CDR2 SVGEGT, per germline. With V trimmed by 5 bases and J by 7 bases, 4 bases remained unmatched. This CDR3 is built from 15 residues. CDR3 DNA sequence: TGTGCCAGCAGTCGACTAGCGGGAGGGCAGAATGAGCAGTTCTTC. This gives the protein CASSRLAGGQNEQFF.

This chain joins TRBV19 and TRBJ1-1, with a possible D match to TRBD1 (6 bases). The CDR3 contains 15 residues. CDR1 is LNHDA, CDR2 SQIVND, per germline (reference sequence). Between the trimmed V and J ends, which lost 6 bases and 0 bases, there was a span of 14 bases. In DNA form, the CDR3 reads TGTGCCAGTAGGATATCGGGACATTTGAACACTGAAGCTTTCTTT. Its translation is CASRISGHLNTEAFF.

The CDR3 region has the DNA TGTGCCAGCAGCCGGACTAGCGGCCATTACAATGAGCAGTTCTTC. It codes for CASSRTSGHYNEQFF. This chain joins TRBV5-8 and TRBJ2-1; 10 positions agree with TRBD2. The CDR3 totals 15 residues. V shed 4 bases, J shed 4 bases, and the junction held 5 bases outside the gene matches. The germline CDR1 and CDR2 sequences are SGHTS and YDEGEE.

The chain employs TRBV20-1 and TRBJ1-2, with D maybe TRBD1 (6 bases). In germline, CDR1 is DFQATT, CDR2 SNEGSKA (reference sequence). The CDR3 runs to 11 residues. V was clipped by 7 bases and J by 7 bases, with 13 bases between them. CDR3 nucleotides: TGCAGTGAACACAGGGTTGTTGGCTACACCTTC. This gives the protein CSEHRVVGYTF.

The chain links TRBV20-1 to TRBJ1-2, with D possibly TRBD1 on 5 matching bases. CDR1 is DFQATT, CDR2 SNEGSKA, per germline (reference sequence). CDR3 length: 11 residues. CDR3 residues: CSTDSYYGYTF. CDR3 nucleotide sequence: TGCAGCACCGACAGCTACTATGGCTACACCTTC.

In its sample, this clone was seen once. The chain has TRBV15 and TRBJ1-4, with D perhaps TRBD1 (6 bases). Germline CDR1 and CDR2: LNHNV and YYDKDF (reference sequence). The CDR3 is made up of 15 amino acids. Trimming cost V 0 bases and J 7 bases, with 12 bases left between them. This CDR3 reads CATSRDRGGGEKLFF. Written as DNA, the CDR3 is TGTGCCACCAGCAGAGACAGGGGTGGGGGTGAAAAACTGTTTTTT.

This chain connects TRBV30 to TRBJ1-3; D remains ambiguous. This CDR3 is 11 amino acids long. Germline V CDR1 and CDR2: GTSNPN, SVGIG (reference sequence). Trimming removed 4 bases from V and 8 bases from J, with 9 bases in between. This CDR3 is CAWNTRDTIYF. CDR3 bases: TGTGCCTGGAACACCCGGGACACCATATATTTT.